A selection of T cell receptor beta chains follows, all from one sample in a study of OX40 agonist ivuxolimab in advanced cancers. Profiled with immunoSEQ multiplex PCR; TCRdb holds only in-frame clones, not every one. The profile covers roughly 6,000 clones, with about 80% appearing a single time and about an eighth taken by the ten largest. Sequencing was performed on CD4+ or CD8+ T cells sorted from blood, taken in a trial of the OX40 agonist ivuxolimab. The source is an adult with an advanced solid tumor such as melanoma, head and neck, liver or kidney cancer. Both conserved end residues are part of each CDR3. The D gene is left open where the match is weak. Expanded clones are given a class, and other clones once, few, many or no size at all.

J	D	size	length	V	DNA	CDR3
TRBJ2-7	TRBD2	NA	14	TRBV6-5	TGTGCCAGCCACCCCGAGCGGGAGGACTACGAGCAGTACTTC	CASHPEREDYEQYF
TRBJ2-2	NA	NA	15	TRBV7-8	TGTGCCAGCAGCTTAGACAGGGCGAACACCGGGGAGCTGTTTTTT	CASSLDRANTGELFF
TRBJ1-5	NA	few	14	TRBV2	TGTGCCAGCAGTGAGGGGGGGAGCGATCAGCCCCAGCATTTT	CASSEGGSDQPQHF
TRBJ1-1	NA	NA	12	TRBV9	TGTGCCAGCGGGAGGCAGAACACTGAAGCTTTCTTT	CASGRQNTEAFF
TRBJ2-7	TRBD2	NA	16	TRBV2	TGTGCCAGCAGTGGGATCCGACTAGCGGGGGGTGACGAGCAGTACTTC	CASSGIRLAGGDEQYF
TRBJ1-1	NA	NA	13	TRBV28	TGTGCCAGCAGTTTATCAGGGGCCACTGAAGCTTTCTTT	CASSLSGATEAFF
TRBJ1-5	NA	NA	16	TRBV5-6	TGTGCCAGCAGCTTGGGGGGGGTTCGGGTCAATCAGCCCCAGCATTTT	CASSLGGVRVNQPQHF
TRBJ2-5	NA	NA	15	TRBV7-9	TGTGCCAGCAGCTTAGTCCAGGGATATGCCGAGACCCAGTACTTC	CASSLVQGYAETQYF
TRBJ2-5	NA	NA	14	TRBV5-6	TGTGCCAGCAGCTTGGGTTCAGGGAGGGAGACCCAGTACTTC	CASSLGSGRETQYF
TRBJ2-1	NA	NA	15	TRBV11-2	TGTGCCAGCAGCTTGGGTGCTAGCTTCGTCAATGAGCAGTTCTTC	CASSLGASFVNEQFF
TRBJ2-1	TRBD2	few	16	TRBV19	TGTGCCAGTAGCCAATTCCTAGCGGGGGCCTACAATGAGCAGTTCTTC	CASSQFLAGAYNEQFF
TRBJ2-5	NA	medium-sized	14	TRBV7-7	TGTGCTAGCAGCTCAATTACAGATCAAGAGACCCAGTACTTC	CASSSITDQETQYF
TRBJ2-3	TRBD2	NA	14	TRBV19	TGTGCCAGTAGTATCGGGGGGGGCCCGAATACGCAGTATTTT	CASSIGGGPNTQYF
TRBJ2-7	TRBD1	NA	14	TRBV11-2	TGTGCCAGCAGCTTAGGGACAGGGGCCTACGAGCAGTACTTC	CASSLGTGAYEQYF
TRBJ2-2	NA	NA	14	TRBV15	TGTGCCACCAGCACCGGATCCTCCAGCGGGGAGCTGTTTTTT	CATSTGSSSGELFF